This is a list of T cell receptor beta chains from one sample in a study of blood T cell repertoires in COVID-19. Sequenced by immunoSEQ multiplex PCR; TCRdb stores in-frame clones only, minus some. The profile shows some 220,000 clones, roughly nine tenths of them singletons. Sequenced material: peripheral blood. All receptors derive from a woman between 18 and 30 years old who had recovered from COVID-19. CDR3s include the opening cysteine and the closing phenylalanine or tryptophan. Rows give clone size only sometimes, using once, few, many, or a class for an expanded clone.

v_call clone_size cdr3_aa
TRBV7-6 NA CASSSTVGQNTEAFF
TRBV6-5 once CASSYRGLPSGNTIYF
TRBV5-6 NA CASSLSGYYEQYF
TRBV11-2 NA CASSLTSGSNNEQFF
TRBV13 once CASSPGTGTYNEQFF
TRBV6-5 NA CASMVQAGAPNEQFF
TRBV5-6 once CASTEGTVYYGYTF
TRBV7-8 few CASSPTGVYNEQFF
TRBV5-5 NA CASSRDMWTDTQYF
TRBV2 NA CASMITSGISEQYF
TRBV6-2/TRBV6-3 NA CASSPPSGRGADTQYF
TRBV11-3 NA CASSPRDKDHRGYTF
TRBV7-6 NA CASSRTSGSSTDTQYF
TRBV9 NA CASSRQGVGTEAFF
TRBV9 few CASSVGGRYEQYF
TRBV3-1/TRBV3-2 once CASSLRTGGTEAFF
TRBV5-4 NA CASSSGFGTLSSYEQYF
TRBV11-2 NA CASSLTRDRGNTIYF
TRBV5-4 NA CASSPVDRGYIEQFF
TRBV5-1 NA CASSWGLRDRGSEAFF
TRBV13 NA CASSSGGETQYF
TRBV7-9 NA CASSLALAGENEQYF
TRBV9 NA CASSQSGGSYNEQFF
TRBV9 NA CASSPQAGGQSSYNEQFF
TRBV5-6 NA CASSFRQGEWNTEAFF
TRBV4-3 NA CASSHLGQGHYEQYF
TRBV27 few CASSFSGTSGMRYEQYF
TRBV3-1/TRBV3-2 NA CASSQDYGTGKNGYTF
TRBV14 once CASSQEYTGKWANTEAFF
TRBV12-3/TRBV12-4 NA CASRGVYNEQFF
TRBV15 few CATSRGSGSTDTQYF
TRBV7-2 once CASSLAGGLNNEQFF
TRBV19 NA CASSPLQDRGHYEQYF
TRBV13 NA CASSLGRAKNVEQYF
TRBV7-8 NA CASRGQYNSPLHF
TRBV11-2 NA CASSLLAGLVHEQFF
TRBV2 NA CASTHDRDEQYF
TRBV4-1 NA CASSQAGWETQYF
TRBV12-3/TRBV12-4 NA CASSFGGSYEQYF
TRBV3-1/TRBV3-2 NA CASSPENEDTQYF
TRBV18 NA CASSPPGYTDTQYF
TRBV11-2 NA CASNQDRGNSPLHF
TRBV7-3 NA CASSQDRVNEQFF
TRBV5-4 NA CASSALTPTSGRPYEQYF
TRBV7-9 once CASSPHNYGYTF
TRBV5-1 NA CASVYGNEQYF
TRBV14 once CASSQGGGREQYF